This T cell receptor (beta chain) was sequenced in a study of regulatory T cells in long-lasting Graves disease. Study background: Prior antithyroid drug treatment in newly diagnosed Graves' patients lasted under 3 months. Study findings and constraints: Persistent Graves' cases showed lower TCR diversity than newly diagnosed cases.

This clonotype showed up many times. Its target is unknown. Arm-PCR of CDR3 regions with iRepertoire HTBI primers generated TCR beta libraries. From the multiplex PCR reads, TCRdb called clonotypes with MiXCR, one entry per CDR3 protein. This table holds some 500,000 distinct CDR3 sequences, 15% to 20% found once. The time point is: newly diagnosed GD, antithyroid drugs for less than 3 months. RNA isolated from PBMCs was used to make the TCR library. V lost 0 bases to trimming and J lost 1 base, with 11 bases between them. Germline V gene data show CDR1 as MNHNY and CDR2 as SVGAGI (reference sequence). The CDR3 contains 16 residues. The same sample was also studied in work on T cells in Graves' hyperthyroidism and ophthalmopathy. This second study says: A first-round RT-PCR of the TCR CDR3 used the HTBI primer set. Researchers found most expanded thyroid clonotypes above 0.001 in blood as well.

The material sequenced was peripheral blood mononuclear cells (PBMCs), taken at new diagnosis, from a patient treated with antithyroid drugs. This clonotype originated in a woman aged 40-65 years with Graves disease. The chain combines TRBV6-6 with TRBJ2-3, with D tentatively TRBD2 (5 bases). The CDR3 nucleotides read TGTGCCAGCAGTTACTCGATTGCGCGGGGCACAGATACGCAGTATTTT. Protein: CASSYSIARGTDTQYF.